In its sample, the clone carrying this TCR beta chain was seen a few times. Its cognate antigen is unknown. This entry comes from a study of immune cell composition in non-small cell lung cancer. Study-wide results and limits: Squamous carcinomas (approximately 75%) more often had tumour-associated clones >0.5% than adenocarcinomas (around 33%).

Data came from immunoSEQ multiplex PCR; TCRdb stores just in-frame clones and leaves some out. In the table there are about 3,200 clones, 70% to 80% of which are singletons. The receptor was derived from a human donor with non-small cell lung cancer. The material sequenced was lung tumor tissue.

CDR3 DNA sequence: TGTGCCAGCATTACCCCGGGACTAGCTTCCTACGAGCAGTACTTC. It yields the protein CASITPGLASYEQYF. V and J are TRBV28 and TRBJ2-7; 9 nucleotides align to TRBD2. Germline assignment: CDR1 MDHEN and CDR2 SYDVKM. There are 15 residues in the CDR3. V dropped 7 bases and J dropped 1; count of bases not matched to a gene: 8.